This TCR beta chain derives from a study of memory B cells and T cells in multiple sclerosis. Study-wide results and limits: Shared clonotype counts depended on differing compartment clone-set sizes and were normalized.

Stimulus-free culture yielded autoproliferating CFSE-dim and non-proliferating CFSE-high T cells, each sequenced separately. Pooled replicate wells came from about 50 million CFSE-labeled PBMCs cultured approximately 7 days without stimulus. Without exogenous stimuli, roughly 0.49 uM CFSE-labeled PBMCs were cultured serum-free. A remark on this clone: Antigen unknown.

Germline loops: CDR1 LGHNA, CDR2 YSLEER. The length of the CDR3 is 17 residues. Unmatched junction bases numbered 6, after V lost 0 bases and J lost 2 bases. Measured with immunoSEQ multiplex PCR; TCRdb has only the in-frame clones, and not every one. The data contain 40,000 to 50,000 clones, more than 65% of them seen just once; the ten biggest clones take up around 1.1%. The sequence was obtained from a human donor with multiple sclerosis. The chain joins TRBV4-3 to TRBJ2-1; the match to TRBD1 covers 8 bases. The sample taken for sequencing was PBMCs from blood kept in culture. The CDR3 reads CASSQDWTGRPYNEQFF. CDR3 nucleotides: TGCGCCAGCAGCCAAGATTGGACAGGGCGACCCTACAATGAGCAGTTCTTC.